The rows below give T cell receptor beta chains drawn from one sample of a study of graft-versus-host responses after intestinal transplantation. Only in-frame clones appear in the TCRdb table, and some are missing; sequencing was by immunoSEQ multiplex PCR. The sample has tens of thousands of clones; roughly nine tenths are singletons. No antigen is known for these receptors. Source: unstimulated CD4+ T cells sorted from spleen or lymph node cells, taken before intestinal transplant. These receptors came from a human donor who received an intestinal transplant. The CDR3 runs from the conserved cysteine through the conserved F or W. A D gene is named only where the DNA matches it firmly. For some rows the clone size is stated as once, few or many, or as a class when expanded; others skip it.

D gene | J gene | clone size | V gene | CDR3 DNA | CDR3 protein
- | TRBJ1-5 | - | TRBV6-1 | TGTGCCAGCAGGGGAGAAAGGACCCAGCATTTT | CASRGERTQHF
- | TRBJ2-1 | - | TRBV16 | TGTGCCAGCAACACGCCAACAGGATTGCAGTTCTTC | CASNTPTGLQFF
- | TRBJ1-5 | - | TRBV18 | TGTGCCAGCTCACCTCTCTCGGGTGGAAGCAATCAGCCCCAGCATTTT | CASSPLSGGSNQPQHF
- | TRBJ1-2 | once | TRBV6-1 | TGTGCCAGCACCCACCTAACGGCAGGGGCCTATGGCTACACCTTC | CASTHLTAGAYGYTF
- | TRBJ2-1 | once | TRBV4-1 | TGCGCCAGCAGCCAAGAGTATTACAGGGAGGGAGATGAGCAGTTCTTC | CASSQEYYREGDEQFF
- | TRBJ1-5 | - | TRBV30 | TGTGCCTGGTCTGTAGGGAGGGAGGGTCAGCCCCAGCATTTT | CAWSVGREGQPQHF
TRBD1 | TRBJ1-5 | - | TRBV19 | TGTGCCAGTAGTCCGGGACAGGGCAATCAGCCCCAGCATTTT | CASSPGQGNQPQHF
- | TRBJ1-4 | - | TRBV28 | TGTGCCAGCAGTCTCGGGACTTTGGGTGAAAAACTGTTTTTT | CASSLGTLGEKLFF
- | TRBJ2-5 | - | TRBV2 | TGTGCCAGCAGGGCCTCTCTGAACCGGGGGGAGACCCAGTACTTC | CASRASLNRGETQYF
TRBD1 | TRBJ2-7 | - | TRBV4-1 | TGCGCCAGCAGCCTCGGGACAGGGGGGGACTACGAGCAGTACTTC | CASSLGTGGDYEQYF
- | TRBJ2-5 | - | TRBV27 | TGTGCCAGCAGTTTCAGTGGCCAAGAGACCCAGTACTTC | CASSFSGQETQYF
- | TRBJ2-7 | - | TRBV7-9 | TGTGCCAGCAGTTCAGGGCCAGTAGTCGAGCAGTACTTC | CASSSGPVVEQYF
- | TRBJ2-7 | - | TRBV10-2 | TGCGCCAGCAGCCTCTCCTACGAGCAGTACTTC | CASSLSYEQYF
- | TRBJ1-4 | - | TRBV11-1 | TGTGCCAGCAGCTTAGGAAGTAGAGAAGGGAGTGAAAAACTGTTTTTT | CASSLGSREGSEKLFF
- | TRBJ1-2 | - | TRBV6-5 | TGTGCCAGCAGGCATACGACCCAGGGAAACTATGGCTACACCTTC | CASRHTTQGNYGYTF
TRBD2 | TRBJ2-3 | few | TRBV27 | TGTGCCACCCGAACAGCTTTACTAGCGGGAGGCACAGATACGCAGTATTTT | CATRTALLAGGTDTQYF
- | TRBJ2-4 | - | TRBV5-4 | TGTGCCAGCAGCCAACAGGTGGCAAACATTCAGTACTTC | CASSQQVANIQYF
TRBD1 | TRBJ2-7 | - | TRBV27 | TGTGCCAGCAGTTCTCCGACAGGGGCGACCTACGAGCAGTACTTC | CASSSPTGATYEQYF
- | TRBJ1-6 | once | TRBV6-1 | TGTGCCAGCAGGGCCGAAAAAAATTCACCCCTCCACTTT | CASRAEKNSPLHF
- | TRBJ2-7 | - | TRBV6-1 | TGTGCCAGCAGTGTCCCGGGCGAGCAGTACTTC | CASSVPGEQYF
- | TRBJ2-3 | - | TRBV6-6 | TGTGCCAGCAGTTACTCAGGCCAGGGGACAGATACGCAGTATTTT | CASSYSGQGTDTQYF
- | TRBJ2-7 | - | TRBV5-1 | TGCGCCAGCAGCTTGGTGTCGGGGAGTGTCAACGAGCAGTACTTC | CASSLVSGSVNEQYF
TRBD1 | TRBJ2-2 | - | TRBV7-8 | TGTGCCAGCAGCTTGGAGCGACAGGGTTTGGGGAACACCGGGGAGCTGTTTTTT | CASSLERQGLGNTGELFF
TRBD1 | TRBJ2-2 | - | TRBV5-1 | TGCGCCAGCAGCCCCGACAGGGTTTCCACCGGGGAGCTGTTTTTT | CASSPDRVSTGELFF
TRBD1 | TRBJ1-3 | few | TRBV10-3 | TGTGCCATCAGGCTAGACAGGGCTGGAAACACCATATATTTT | CAIRLDRAGNTIYF
TRBD1 | TRBJ1-2 | - | TRBV20-1 | TGCAGTGCTTTAGCCCCAGGGGGCGGAACCTTC | CSALAPGGGTF
- | TRBJ2-6 | few | TRBV10-3 | TGTGCCATCAGTGAATCGGGAATCGGGGCCAACGTCCTGACTTTC | CAISESGIGANVLTF
TRBD2 | TRBJ2-3 | - | TRBV5-1 | TGCGCCAGCAGCCTGGGACTAGGGGCAGATACGCAGTATTTT | CASSLGLGADTQYF
TRBD1 | TRBJ1-1 | - | TRBV29-1 | TGCAGCGTTTCCACAGGGGGAAACACTGAAGCTTTCTTT | CSVSTGGNTEAFF
TRBD2 | TRBJ2-3 | - | TRBV5-4 | TGTGCCACCAGACTAGCCGGTACAGATACGCAGTATTTT | CATRLAGTDTQYF
TRBD1 | TRBJ2-7 | once | TRBV7-8 | TGTGCCAGCAGCCAGGGACAGGGCTACTCCTACGAGCAGTACTTC | CASSQGQGYSYEQYF
TRBD1 | TRBJ2-7 | - | TRBV19 | TGTGCCAGTAGCCTAGACAGGGGCTACGAGCAGTACTTC | CASSLDRGYEQYF
- | TRBJ2-1 | - | TRBV28 | TGTGCCAGCGGGGGCCAGACGGGGCAGTTCTTC | CASGGQTGQFF
- | TRBJ1-1 | - | TRBV6-6 | TGTGCCAGCAGGGACCAGGGATCTAACACTGAAGCTTTCTTT | CASRDQGSNTEAFF
TRBD1 | TRBJ1-2 | few | TRBV28 | TGTGCCAGCAGTTTATCGGGGACAGGAAACTATGGCTACACCTTC | CASSLSGTGNYGYTF
TRBD2 | TRBJ2-2 | few | TRBV10-1 | TGCGCCAGCAGTGGGGGGAGGGTGAGGGCCGGGGAGCTGTTTTTT | CASSGGRVRAGELFF
- | TRBJ2-7 | once | TRBV2 | TGTGCCAGCAGTGAAGTCAGTGGGAGCTCCTACGAGCAGTACTTC | CASSEVSGSSYEQYF
- | TRBJ2-1 | - | TRBV27 | TGTGCCAGCAGTTTAGTAAGGCAGGCGTACAATGAGCAGTTCTTC | CASSLVRQAYNEQFF
TRBD1 | TRBJ2-5 | - | TRBV18 | TGTGCCAGCTCACCCGGGACAGAAATACAAGAGACCCAGTACTTC | CASSPGTEIQETQYF
TRBD1 | TRBJ2-3 | - | TRBV5-1 | TGCGCCAGCAGCTGGACAGGGACTAGCACAGATACGCAGTATTTT | CASSWTGTSTDTQYF
- | TRBJ1-2 | - | TRBV5-4 | TGTGCCAGCAGCTTACGCGAAGGACAGAAGGTGGGCTACACCTTC | CASSLREGQKVGYTF
- | TRBJ2-5 | - | TRBV28 | TGTGCCGCCGTTGGAGGGGCGGTCCAAGAGACCCAGTACTTC | CAAVGGAVQETQYF
TRBD1 | TRBJ1-3 | - | TRBV7-8 | TGTGCCAGCAGCTCCCGACAGGGCTTTATCGGAGACACCATATATTTT | CASSSRQGFIGDTIYF
TRBD1 | TRBJ1-2 | - | TRBV5-4 | TGTGCCAGCAGCTCTCGACAGGGGGCCTATGGCTACACCTTC | CASSSRQGAYGYTF
TRBD2 | TRBJ2-2 | - | TRBV7-9 | TGTGCCAGCAGCCACCCATTAGCGGGAGTAAACACCGGGGAGCTGTTTTTT | CASSHPLAGVNTGELFF